This T cell receptor beta chain derives from a study of blood T cell repertoires in COVID-19. Across the whole study: From the United States, Italy and Spain came samples of acute and convalescent COVID-19. T cells, B-cell-depleted T cells, or PBMCs provided the cDNA or gDNA that served as material.

Per the original data handling: Nucleated cell number was recorded as an estimate derived from reference gene primer amplification. The protocol was immunoSEQ multiplex PCR, while the TCRdb copy is restricted to in-frame clones and leaves out a portion. V, J and clone size were drawn from that table, and D and trimming were deduced from the DNA. The table has 64,000 or so clones, 65% to 80% seen once. The sequenced material came from peripheral blood. The source of this sequence is a human donor in a cohort sampled during active COVID-19.

Written as DNA, the CDR3 is TGTGCCAGCAGTACCCAGGACAGGGGGCACTATGGCTACACCTTC. Protein: CASSTQDRGHYGYTF. This chain uses TRBV6-5 with TRBJ1-2; TRBD1 matches at 11 bases. The germline gives CDR1 MNHEY, CDR2 SVGAGI. CDR3 length equals 15 residues. The V segment lost 5 bases and the J segment 3 bases; nucleotides outside the gene matches: 5.